This is a list of T cell receptor beta chains from one sample in a study of blood T cell repertoires in COVID-19. Measured with immunoSEQ multiplex PCR; TCRdb has only the in-frame clones, and not every one. The table shows about 58,000 clones, with 90% occurring only once. The sample was peripheral blood. Receptors originate from a man in his fifties or sixties with active COVID-19. Both conserved end residues are part of each CDR3. D genes are given only for firm matches. A clone size is listed for some rows: how often the clone was seen (once, few, many), or a class if it is expanded.

clone size	D gene	V gene	J gene	CDR3 DNA	CDR3 protein
NA	TRBD1	TRBV28	TRBJ1-2	TGTGCCAGCCGACCTCTGGACAGGGAAGCAGAAGGCTACACCTTC	CASRPLDREAEGYTF
NA	NA	TRBV12-3/TRBV12-4	TRBJ2-2	TGTGCCAGCAGCCGAACTAGCACCGGGGAGCTGTTTTTT	CASSRTSTGELFF
NA	NA	TRBV6-2/TRBV6-3	TRBJ1-6	TGTGCCAGCAGTTACTCCCTCGGGGGGCACAGTTCACCCCTCCACTTT	CASSYSLGGHSSPLHF
NA	TRBD2	TRBV30	TRBJ2-3	TGTGCCTGGAGTAGGACTAGCGGCACAGATACGCAGTATTTT	CAWSRTSGTDTQYF
NA	NA	TRBV5-1	TRBJ1-3	TGCGCCAGCAGCTCAGGGTCTAATGGAAACACCATATATTTT	CASSSGSNGNTIYF
NA	NA	TRBV3-1/TRBV3-2	TRBJ2-5	TGTGCCAGCAGTCGGAGGACAGATCAAGAGACCCAGTACTTC	CASSRRTDQETQYF
NA	NA	TRBV24-1	TRBJ1-1	TGTGCCACCAGTGATTTGCAGATACTCACCCGCGGCCCCACTGAAGCTTTCTTT	CATSDLQILTRGPTEAFF
NA	NA	TRBV7-8	TRBJ1-5	TGTGCCAGCAGCATAGGACAGTTCAACAATCAGCCCCAGCATTTT	CASSIGQFNNQPQHF
few	NA	TRBV4-3	TRBJ2-5	TGCGCCAGCAGCCAAGACCGGGGACTCGGGGCCCAGTACTTC	CASSQDRGLGAQYF
NA	NA	TRBV28	TRBJ1-2	TGTGCCAGCAGTCCCCACGCGGACTATGGCTACACCTTC	CASSPHADYGYTF
NA	NA	TRBV3-1/TRBV3-2	TRBJ2-7	TGTGCCAGCAGCCCAGAGAGGGGGGGACTCGTAAGCGGGCAGTACTTC	CASSPERGGLVSGQYF
NA	NA	TRBV5-4	TRBJ1-6	TGTGCCAGCAGCTTGGTGGGCCAGGTATCACCCCTCCACTTT	CASSLVGQVSPLHF
NA	TRBD1	TRBV15	TRBJ1-4	TGTGCCACCATGAGGGGGCCGGGTGAAAAACTGTTTTTT	CATMRGPGEKLFF
once	NA	TRBV27	TRBJ2-5	TGTGCCAGCAGTTTAAGTGCAGGCCTTGGTTCGTACCAAGAGACCCAGTACTTC	CASSLSAGLGSYQETQYF
NA	TRBD2	TRBV3-1/TRBV3-2	TRBJ2-3	TGTGCCAGCAGCCTGAACGGGGGGAGAGATACGCAGTATTTT	CASSLNGGRDTQYF
NA	NA	TRBV19	TRBJ2-1	TGTGCCAGTAGTATAGATCTGGCCAGGGTGGGCAATGAGCAGTTCTTC	CASSIDLARVGNEQFF
once	NA	TRBV29-1	TRBJ1-1	TGCAGCGCATCGGGACTCAAGAACACTGAAGCTTTCTTT	CSASGLKNTEAFF
NA	NA	TRBV7-9	TRBJ2-7	TGTGCCAGTACGGGACTCCTAGACTCCTACGAGCAGTACTTC	CASTGLLDSYEQYF
NA	TRBD1	TRBV19	TRBJ2-4	TGTGCCAGCGGACAGGGGAAAAACATTCAGTACTTC	CASGQGKNIQYF
NA	NA	TRBV24-1	TRBJ2-3	TGTGCCACCAGTGATCCACAGGGAAACCTTGTAGATACGCAGTATTTT	CATSDPQGNLVDTQYF
NA	TRBD2	TRBV27	TRBJ2-7	TGTGCCAGCAGTCCCCGGACTAGTCTCTCCTACGAGCAGTACTTC	CASSPRTSLSYEQYF
few	NA	TRBV6-6	TRBJ1-2	TGTGCCAGCAGTCCCTCAAGCTTAGACAGGACGCTTTATGGCTACACCTTC	CASSPSSLDRTLYGYTF
NA	TRBD1	TRBV7-9	TRBJ1-2	TGTGCCAGCAGCTTAGGACAGGGATACGACTATGGCTACACCTTC	CASSLGQGYDYGYTF
NA	NA	TRBV6-6	TRBJ2-3	TGTGCCAGCAGTTCCCCCAAGGGACTCCCCACAGATACGCAGTATTTT	CASSSPKGLPTDTQYF
NA	NA	TRBV25-1	TRBJ1-6	TGTGCCAGCAGTGAGTCCTTAATAGCTCCAAATTCACCCCTCCACTTT	CASSESLIAPNSPLHF
NA	TRBD1	TRBV14	TRBJ2-7	TGTGCCAGCAGCCAAGATGTGGGATTGGACAGGGGGCAGTACTTC	CASSQDVGLDRGQYF
NA	NA	TRBV27	TRBJ1-2	TGTGCCAGCAGTTGGGAGGGAAACTATGGCTACACCTTC	CASSWEGNYGYTF
NA	NA	TRBV7-9	TRBJ1-1	TGTGCCAGCAGCGGACTAACAGGGAACACTGAAGCTTTCTTT	CASSGLTGNTEAFF
NA	NA	TRBV6-2/TRBV6-3	TRBJ2-1	TGTGCCAGCAGTGGGGGCGGGCGGACCTGGAGCTCCTACAATGAGCAGTTCTTC	CASSGGGRTWSSYNEQFF
once	TRBD1	TRBV5-1	TRBJ2-4	TGCGCCAGCAGCTTAGGGCCGGGACAGGGACTCAAAAACATTCAGTACTTC	CASSLGPGQGLKNIQYF
NA	NA	TRBV7-2	TRBJ2-2	TGTGCCAGCAGCTTAGTCAGGGTCCGAGGGGAGCTGTTTTTT	CASSLVRVRGELFF
NA	NA	TRBV6-5	TRBJ2-1	TGTGCCAGCAGAGCCAGGCAGGTTGAGCAGTTCTTC	CASRARQVEQFF
NA	TRBD1	TRBV12-3/TRBV12-4	TRBJ2-7	TGTGCCAGCAGCAGACAGGGGGGGAGGGAGCAGTACTTC	CASSRQGGREQYF
few	TRBD2	TRBV28	TRBJ2-7	TGTGCCAGCAGTTTTGGGCGGGAGGGCAGAATGGGTCAAAAGCAGTACTTC	CASSFGREGRMGQKQYF
NA	NA	TRBV5-1	TRBJ2-1	TGCGCCAGCAGCTTAACAGGGAGCTCCTACAATGAGCAGTTCTTC	CASSLTGSSYNEQFF
NA	NA	TRBV10-1	TRBJ2-1	TGCGCCAGCAGCCGGGACAAGGGGACGCTCTACAATGAGCAGTTCTTC	CASSRDKGTLYNEQFF
NA	TRBD2	TRBV6-5	TRBJ2-7	TGTGCCAGCACGGGGGGCTCCTACGAGCAGTACTTC	CASTGGSYEQYF
NA	NA	TRBV19	TRBJ1-3	TGTGCCAGTAGTATCGCCAGAAATGGAAACACCATATATTTT	CASSIARNGNTIYF
NA	NA	TRBV28	TRBJ1-5	TGTGCCAACGGAAGGGGGTGGCGCAGCAATCAGCCCCAGCATTTT	CANGRGWRSNQPQHF
NA	NA	TRBV28	TRBJ1-4	TGTGCCAGCAGCACCTTCCGGGAGAGTGAAAAACTGTTTTTT	CASSTFRESEKLFF
NA	TRBD2	TRBV7-6	TRBJ2-5	TGTGCCAGCAGCTCTTCTAGCGGGGGGGTACAAGAGACCCAGTACTTC	CASSSSSGGVQETQYF
NA	NA	TRBV20-1	TRBJ2-7	TGCAGTGCTCCAGGAACAAGTGAGCAGTACTTC	CSAPGTSEQYF
NA	NA	TRBV10-2	TRBJ2-1	TGCGCCAGCAGTGTTCTGAGCTCCTACAATGAGCAGTTCTTC	CASSVLSSYNEQFF
once	NA	TRBV11-3	TRBJ2-5	TGTGCCAGCAGCTTCAGGGTCGGAGAGACCCAGTACTTC	CASSFRVGETQYF
NA	TRBD2	TRBV28	TRBJ2-3	TGTGCCAGCAGTTTTTCAGCGGGAGAGCAGTATTTT	CASSFSAGEQYF
NA	NA	TRBV4-3	TRBJ2-6	TGCGCCAGCAGCCAAGGGGGGGCTGGGGCCAACGTCCTGACTTTC	CASSQGGAGANVLTF
NA	TRBD1	TRBV2	TRBJ2-5	TGTGCCAGCAGCGCGGACAGGGGGGACCAAGAGACCCAGTACTTC	CASSADRGDQETQYF
NA	TRBD2	TRBV4-2	TRBJ2-3	TGTGCCAGCAGCCAAGATTCCCTAGCGGGTGCTAGCACAGATACGCAGTATTTT	CASSQDSLAGASTDTQYF